The T cell receptor beta chain described here comes from a study of beta chain features in type 1 diabetes. Study results and caveats: PCR might favor shorter templates, equally in patients and controls.

V was cut by 5 bases and J by 7 bases, with 11 bases left in between. The length of the CDR3 is 13 residues. Germline lookup yields CDR1 SEHNR and CDR2 FQNEAQ (reference sequence). Of the isolated RNA, all was reverse transcribed, and so the sequenced material was expressed TCRB transcripts. Here immunoSEQ multiplex PCR was the method, and the copy in TCRdb shows in-frame clones only, minus some. The sample holds hundreds of thousands of clones, about 17% seen once. This clone was seen more than once but under ten times. Its target is unknown. Sequencing was carried out using naive CD4+ T cells from blood. The rearrangement joins TRBV7-9 to TRBJ1-4; the D gene is possibly TRBD1 (6 bases). The receptor was derived from a woman aged 18-29 years in good health. CDR3 nucleotide sequence: TGTGCCAGCAGCCGAAGGGGGGTTGAAAAACTGTTTTTT. Translated: CASSRRGVEKLFF. The full variable domain, completed using reference TRBV7-9 and TRBJ1-4, is DTGVSQNPRHKITKRGQNVTFRCDPISEHNRLYWYRQTLGQGPEFLTYFQNEAQLEKSRLLSDRFSAERPKGSFSTLEIQRTEQGDSAMYLCASSRRGVEKLFFGSGTQLSVL.